This T cell receptor beta chain was retrieved from a study of regulatory T cells in long-lasting Graves disease. The CDR3 is 15 amino acids. Trimming pared 2 bases from V and 3 bases from J, leaving 13 bases between. Germline CDR1 is MNHEY and CDR2 is SVGAGI. Study observations and caveats: Persistent Graves' patients showed less TCR diversity than newly diagnosed patients showed. Thyroid tissue went unexamined; only peripheral blood was analyzed. Persistent disease preferred TRBV28, TRBJ1-2 and TRBJ2-5.

Documented time point: newly diagnosed GD, antithyroid drugs for less than 3 months. From PBMCs, RNA was extracted and then used to make the TCR library. Assembly of TCR beta libraries relied on iRepertoire HTBI primers together with Arm-PCR of CDR3 regions. As handled by the study authors: Identification yielded 55 to 75 TRBV and 15 or so TRBJ segments across samples. TCRdb fed the multiplex PCR reads into MiXCR, producing one record per CDR3 protein. TCRdb, rather than the study authors, made the V and J calls. Found here are 250,000 to 400,000 distinct CDR3 sequences, 15% to 20% of them singletons; the top ten hold more than 35%. This clonotype has ten or more counts. Its antigen is unknown.

This clonotype was sampled from a female donor with Graves disease. The chain joins TRBV6-5 to TRBJ1-1, with D maybe TRBD1 (5 bases). This specimen consisted of peripheral blood mononuclear cells (PBMCs), obtained at new diagnosis, from a patient treated with antithyroid drugs. CDR3 sequence reads: CASSYLPRGDTEAFF. The CDR3 DNA is TGTGCCAGCAGTTACCTTCCAAGAGGGGACACTGAAGCTTTCTTT.